These 10 T cell receptor beta chains originate from one sample sequenced in a study of cytomegalovirus exposure and HLA in healthy donors. The PCR used 60 Vbeta and 13 Jbeta primers. This table comes from immunoSEQ multiplex PCR, and its TCRdb copy is limited to in-frame clones, with some not included. The data contain around 170,000 clones, about 80% of them seen just once; the ten biggest clones take up 2.6%. The material sequenced was PBMCs. These receptors were taken from a woman in her 50s in good health and CMV-seropositive.

This clone was observed a few times. This chain uses TRBV9 with TRBJ1-1; D possibly corresponds to TRBD1 (6 bases). The length of the CDR3 is 14 residues. CDR1 and CDR2 from the germline V gene are SGDLS and YYNGEE. The V end lost 5 bases, the J end lost 4 bases, and 15 bases lay between the germline ends. CDR3 in DNA: TGTGCCAGCAGATCCTTACAGGGCGGCACTGAAGCTTTCTTT. Amino acid sequence: CASRSLQGGTEAFF.

The chain uses TRBV10-3 and TRBJ2-7; TRBD2 is a possible D gene (5 bases). The ends were cut back, 3 bases at V and 7 bases at J, with 16 bases in the middle. Germline loops: CDR1 ENHRY, CDR2 SYGVKD. The CDR3 extends over 14 amino acids. Here the CDR3 DNA reads TGTGCCATCAGTGAACTAGAGGAGCCTAAAGAGCAGTACTTC. Translating it yields CAISELEEPKEQYF.

This chain connects TRBV27 to TRBJ2-5, with 7 bases matching TRBD1. The J segment lost 5 bases and the V segment lost 0 bases, leaving 6 bases of the junction unmatched. The CDR3 contains 15 residues. CDR1 and CDR2 from the germline V gene are MNHEY and SMNVEV (reference sequence). Here the CDR3 reads CASSLSMTGWETQYF. The CDR3 bases are TGTGCCAGCAGTTTATCGATGACAGGGTGGGAGACCCAGTACTTC.

V gene TRBV6-5 combines with J gene TRBJ2-3; 9 nucleotides line up with TRBD1. With 5 bases clipped from V and 2 bases from J, the junction kept 5 bases outside the gene matches. This CDR3 has 15 amino acids. Germline V gives CDR1 MNHEY, CDR2 SVGAGI. The CDR3 protein is CASSPNRGLTDTQYF. CDR3 nucleotide sequence: TGTGCCAGCAGTCCTAACAGGGGGCTCACAGATACGCAGTATTTT.

This chain connects TRBV18 to TRBJ2-5; no firm D call. The J call may be wrong; the DNA end is better matched by TRBJ2-7. Germline assignment: CDR1 KGHSH and CDR2 LQKENI. This CDR3 is built from 13 residues. The CDR3 coding sequence is TGTGCCAGCTCACCACCGAATGGTTACGAGCAGTACTTC. It is translated as CASSPPNGYEQYF.

V usage is TRBV7-6 and J usage is TRBJ1-1; D unresolved. This CDR3 is built from 13 residues. Germline loops: CDR1 SGHVS, CDR2 FNYEAQ. V lost 4 bases, J lost 4 bases, and 10 bases lay in between. CDR3 coding DNA: TGTGCCAGCAGCTCGCGGGTGTCCACTGAAGCTTTCTTT. It is translated as CASSSRVSTEAFF.

This chain uses TRBV19 with TRBJ1-5; D might be TRBD1 (5 bases). The germline V gene encodes CDR1 LNHDA and CDR2 SQIVND (reference sequence). The CDR3 extends over 15 amino acids. The V gene lost 5 bases and the J gene lost 0 bases, with 11 bases spanning the gap. CDR3 in amino acids: CASSVTVLSNQPQHF. In DNA, the CDR3 is TGTGCCAGTAGTGTGACAGTTCTTAGCAATCAGCCCCAGCATTTT.

The chain employs TRBV5-1 and TRBJ2-7, with 12 bases lining up with TRBD1. Germline V gene lookup returns CDR1 SGHRS and CDR2 YFSETQ. This CDR3 has 20 amino acids. J was trimmed by 2 bases and V by 3 bases; bases with no gene match: 18. Here the CDR3 reads CASSSGTGGEPPYEPYEQYF. CDR3 coding DNA: TGCGCCAGCAGCTCCGGGACAGGGGGCGAGCCTCCCTACGAACCCTACGAGCAGTACTTC.

CDR3 region: CASSIDPTVPRGYTF. CDR3 DNA: TGTGCCAGTAGTATAGATCCGACAGTTCCTCGGGGCTACACCTTC. This chain uses TRBV19 with TRBJ1-2; TRBD1 is a possible D gene (5 bases). Germline lookup yields CDR1 LNHDA and CDR2 SQIVND (reference sequence). This CDR3 spans 15 amino acids. V lost 0 bases and J lost 8, with 16 bases in between.

The chain couples TRBV20-1 to TRBJ1-5; D possibly corresponds to TRBD1 (5 bases). CDR3 size: 10 residues. Germline V gene sequence: CDR1 DFQATT, CDR2 SNEGSKA (reference sequence). The CDR3 loop is CRDINQPQHF. In DNA, the CDR3 is TGCAGGGACATCAATCAGCCCCAGCATTTT.